Presented here are 4 T cell receptor beta chains from one specimen sequenced in a study of tumor and adjacent non-tumor tissue in lung cancer. Three rounds of nested PCR, following a modified ARM-PCR protocol, produced the TCRbeta library. TCRdb re-derived calls from the multiplex PCR reads in MiXCR, one entry per CDR3 protein. The table lists 80,000 to 130,000 distinct CDR3 sequences, 50% to 70% of them singletons, with roughly 19% in the top ten. This sample's RNA came from whole unsorted tissue. This non-tumor lung sample came from over 3 cm beyond the tumor edge. Sequencing was performed on distant non-tumor lung tissue. Source of these receptors: a man aged 30 to 45 with non-small cell lung cancer.

As regards this clonotype: A much larger clone is a single base away; this may be a read error. The rearrangement joins TRBV12-5 to TRBJ2-3; maybe TRBD1 (6 bases). Germline V gene data show CDR1 as LGHNT and CDR2 as FRNRAP. The CDR3 is 16 amino acids. The CDR3 is CDSERRRQDSTDTQYF. CDR3 nucleotides: TGTGATAGTGAACGTCGTCGACAGGATAGCACAGATACGCAGTATTTT.

With respect to this clonotype: The junction shows a germline mismatch at one end, possibly a read error. The gene calls are TRBV20-1 and TRBJ2-1; the D call may be TRBD1 or TRBD2 (5 bases each). The CDR3 is 15 residues long. Germline CDR1 reads DFQATT; CDR2 reads SNEGSKA (reference sequence). The CDR3 DNA reads as TGCAGTGCCGAAATCGGGACCCTCTCCTACAATGAGCTGTTCTTC. It encodes CSAEIGTLSYNELFF.

The genes are TRBV7-9 and TRBJ1-4; D is uncertain. Looked up from germline, CDR1 is SEHNR and CDR2 is FQNEAQ (reference sequence). The CDR3 has 16 amino acids. With 5 bases removed from V and 6 bases from J, the gap between germline ends came to 19 bases. In nucleotides, the CDR3 is TGTGCCAGCAGCCTTACCCGTGCCTCAGAAGATGAAAAACTGTTTTTT. This codes for CASSLTRASEDEKLFF.

Points on this clonotype: Mismatch with germline at one junction end may stem from a read error. The gene calls are TRBV6-5 and TRBJ1-2, with 7 bases fitting TRBD1. Germline CDR1 MNHEY, CDR2 SVGAGI. The CDR3 loop spans 14 amino acids. The chain's CDR3 is CVSSSTGYSYGYTF. CDR3 sequence (DNA): TGTGTCAGCAGTTCGACAGGGTATAGCTATGGCTACACCTTC.